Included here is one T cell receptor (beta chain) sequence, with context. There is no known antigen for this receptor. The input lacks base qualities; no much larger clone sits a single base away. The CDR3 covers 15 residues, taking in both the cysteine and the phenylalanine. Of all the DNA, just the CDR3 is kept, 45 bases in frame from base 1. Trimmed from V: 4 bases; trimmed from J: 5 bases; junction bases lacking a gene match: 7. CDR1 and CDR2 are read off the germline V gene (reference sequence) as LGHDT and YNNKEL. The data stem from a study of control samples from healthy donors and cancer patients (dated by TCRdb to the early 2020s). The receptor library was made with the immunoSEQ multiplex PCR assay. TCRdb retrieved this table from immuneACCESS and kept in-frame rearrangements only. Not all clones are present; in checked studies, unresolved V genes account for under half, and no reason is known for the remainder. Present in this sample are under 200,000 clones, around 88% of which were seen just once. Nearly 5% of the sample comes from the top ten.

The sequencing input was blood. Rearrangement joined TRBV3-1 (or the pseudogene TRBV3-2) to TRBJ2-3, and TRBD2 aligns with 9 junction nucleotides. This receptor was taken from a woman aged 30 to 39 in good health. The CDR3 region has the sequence CASSPVAGEGDTQYF. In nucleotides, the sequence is TGTGCCAGCAGCCCCGTAGCGGGAGAGGGAGATACGCAGTATTTT.